The next 16 T cell receptor beta chains were all read from a single sample in a study of cytomegalovirus exposure and HLA in healthy donors. The PCR employed 60 Vbeta primers together with 13 Jbeta primers. Repertoires were generated with immunoSEQ multiplex PCR, while TCRdb's copy carries only in-frame clones and drops some. The top ten clones hold 1.5% to 2.5% of a sample with 150,000 to 200,000 clones, 84% of them seen once. The source material was PBMCs. Source of these receptors: a man aged 18 to 30 in good health and CMV-seronegative.

The gene calls are TRBV18 and TRBJ2-3; 8 bases line up with TRBD2. This CDR3 is built from 16 residues. Germline V gene sequence: CDR1 KGHSH, CDR2 LQKENI. Trimming cost V 3 bases and J 1 base; bases outside gene matches: 6. CDR3 in DNA: TGTGCCAGCTCACCCGCGGGGGGCGCCGGCACAGATACGCAGTATTTT. Protein product: CASSPAGGAGTDTQYF. Variable domain in full (rest from reference TRBV18 and TRBJ2-3): NAGVMQNPRHLVRRRGQEARLRCSPMKGHSHVYWYRQLPEEGLKFMVYLQKENIIDESGMPKERFSAEFPKEGPSILRIQQVVRGDSAAYFCASSPAGGAGTDTQYFGPGTRLTVL.

The gene calls are TRBV28 and TRBJ2-4, with D tentatively TRBD2 (7 bases). Between the trimmed V and J ends, which lost 2 bases and 9 bases, there was a span of 20 bases. There are 16 residues in the CDR3. Germline V gene sequence: CDR1 MDHEN, CDR2 SYDVKM. In DNA form, the CDR3 reads TGTGCCAGCAGTTTACGCGGGGGCGAAAGGTATGGCATTCAGTACTTC. Translating gives CASSLRGGERYGIQYF.

This clone appeared a few times. This CDR3 reads CASSLAGTGSEKLFF. The CDR3 DNA reads as TGTGCCAGCAGCTTAGCCGGGACAGGGTCCGAAAAACTGTTTTTT. V gene TRBV7-6 combines with J gene TRBJ1-4; TRBD1 aligns across 9 bases. Germline V gene lookup returns CDR1 SGHVS and CDR2 FNYEAQ. The J segment lost 8 bases and the V segment lost 0 bases, leaving 4 bases of the junction unmatched. The CDR3 is made up of 15 amino acids. Full variable domain (remainder filled in from reference TRBV7-6 and TRBJ1-4): GAGVSQSPRYKVTKRGQDVALRCDPISGHVSLYWYRQALGQGPEFLTYFNYEAQQDKSGLPNDRFSAERPEGSISTLTIQRTEQRDSAMYRCASSLAGTGSEKLFFGSGTQLSVL.

This sequence joins TRBV19 and TRBJ2-5; 14 bases line up with TRBD2. The ends lost 3 bases at V and 2 bases at J; junction bases unmatched: 8. In germline, CDR1 is LNHDA, CDR2 SQIVND (reference sequence). The CDR3 consists of 18 residues. CDR3 DNA sequence: TGTGCCAGTAGTATCCCGGGACTAGCGGGAGTACAGCAAGAGACCCAGTACTTC. Protein sequence: CASSIPGLAGVQQETQYF.

This rearrangement joins TRBV6-6 to TRBJ2-2; 7 positions agree with TRBD2. V shed 8 bases, J shed 1 base, and the junction held 7 bases outside the gene matches. This CDR3 is 15 amino acids long. Germline V gives CDR1 MNHNY, CDR2 SVGAGI (reference sequence). CDR3 nucleotide sequence: TGTGCCAGCCGTAGAGTAGCGGGGAACACCGGGGAGCTGTTTTTT. This codes for CASRRVAGNTGELFF.

The CDR3 loop is CASSWGVDEQFF. The DNA for the CDR3 is TGTGCCAGTAGTTGGGGGGTGGATGAGCAGTTCTTC. The chain is built from TRBV19 and TRBJ2-1; possible D gene TRBD2, 6 bases. The V and J ends lost 5 bases and 8 bases respectively, with 10 bases between them. There are 12 residues in the CDR3. Germline CDR1 LNHDA, CDR2 SQIVND (reference sequence).

This clone has more than one count but fewer than ten. The J gene is TRBJ2-4, the V gene TRBV4-1, with 7 bases identical to TRBD1. J lost 4 bases, V lost 2 bases, and 2 bases had no gene match. Germline CDR1 reads MGHRA; CDR2 reads YSYEKL. This CDR3 spans 14 amino acids. The CDR3 DNA reads TGCGCCAGCAGCCAACCGGGACAGAAAAACATTCAGTACTTC. Translated: CASSQPGQKNIQYF.

The rearrangement links TRBV19 to TRBJ2-2, with D tentatively TRBD1 (5 bases). Trimming left V 3 bases short and J 0 bases short, with 8 bases between. This CDR3 spans 15 amino acids. CDR1 LNHDA and CDR2 SQIVND come from the germline V gene (reference sequence). In DNA form, the CDR3 reads TGTGCCAGTAGTATGACGACAGCGAACACCGGGGAGCTGTTTTTT. This translates into CASSMTTANTGELFF.

V is TRBV27 and J is TRBJ2-3, with D perhaps matching TRBD1 (8 bases). The CDR3 is 16 residues long. Germline CDR1 and CDR2: MNHEY and SMNVEV (reference sequence). V gave up 6 bases and J gave up 2 bases, with 18 bases separating them. CDR3: CASRDRGGHNTDTQYF. CDR3 in DNA: TGTGCCAGCAGAGACAGGGGAGGGCACAACACAGATACGCAGTATTTT.

The genes are TRBV9 and TRBJ2-7; 7 nucleotides agree with TRBD1. The CDR3 contains 14 residues. Trimming cost V 4 bases and J 1 base; bases outside gene matches: 5. The V gene's germline CDR1 is SGDLS and CDR2 YYNGEE. The CDR3 loop is CASSIRDSSYEQYF. The CDR3 DNA reads as TGTGCCAGCAGCATCCGGGACAGTTCCTACGAGCAGTACTTC.

This chain uses TRBV5-1 with TRBJ1-1; D may be TRBD1 (5 bases). The ends were cut back, 1 base at V and 1 base at J, with 8 bases in the middle. The length of the CDR3 is 14 residues. Germline V gene lookup returns CDR1 SGHRS and CDR2 YFSETQ. The CDR3 sequence is CASSLRTQNTEAFF. CDR3 sequence (DNA): TGCGCCAGCAGCTTGAGGACACAGAACACTGAAGCTTTCTTT.

This chain links TRBV10-3 with TRBJ2-7, with 10 bases lining up with TRBD2. This CDR3 has 12 residues. CDR1 is ENHRY, CDR2 SYGVKD, per germline. V lost 2 bases and J lost 11; bases outside the gene matches: 3. The CDR3, as DNA: TGTGCCATCAGTGAGGGGACTAGCGACAAGTACTTC. It yields the protein CAISEGTSDKYF.

This chain uses TRBV5-4 with TRBJ2-1; 8 bases are shared with TRBD1. Looked up from germline, CDR1 is SGHNT and CDR2 is YYREEE (reference sequence). This CDR3 contains 15 residues. V was pared by 4 bases and J by 5 bases, with 8 bases of the junction left unmatched. The CDR3, as DNA: TGTGCCAGCAGCCGTCCCGGGACAGGAAACAATGAGCAGTTCTTC. Translating it yields CASSRPGTGNNEQFF.

This clone was counted a few times. V gene TRBV6-6 combines with J gene TRBJ2-2; D is ambiguous. The CDR3 runs to 15 residues. Trimming stripped 2 bases from V and 4 bases from J, with 11 bases between. CDR1 is MNHNY and CDR2 is SVGAGI in the germline V gene (reference sequence). As DNA, the CDR3 is TGTGCCAGCAGTTACACGTCGACATCCACCGGGGAGCTGTTTTTT. This sequence encodes CASSYTSTSTGELFF.

This rearrangement joins TRBV4-1 to TRBJ1-1; the D is unclear. Germline CDR1 MGHRA, CDR2 YSYEKL. The V gene lost 8 bases and the J gene lost 3 bases, with 16 bases spanning the gap. This CDR3 is built from 14 residues. CDR3 protein: CASARGSPDTEAFF. CDR3 bases: TGCGCCAGCGCCCGAGGCTCACCAGACACTGAAGCTTTCTTT.

This clone has just a few counts. The CDR3 loop is CASSSLQGYEQYF. Written as DNA, the CDR3 is TGTGCCAGCAGTTCCCTACAGGGTTACGAGCAGTACTTC. The rearrangement links TRBV27 to TRBJ2-7, with a weak D call TRBD1 (6 bases). The V end was cut by 4 bases, the J end by 4 bases, with 11 bases between. Germline CDR1 is MNHEY and CDR2 is SMNVEV (reference sequence). The CDR3 runs to 13 residues.